These 14 T cell receptor beta chains share one sample of origin, sequenced in a study of tumor-infiltrating lymphocytes in primary liver carcinoma. A primer in the constant region served to generate TCR beta cDNA from about 470 ng of total RNA. It was through three nested multiplex PCR rounds of slightly modified ARM-PCR that TCR beta libraries arose. A C-beta reverse primer and TRBV1-TRBV30 forward primers served in each of the first two PCR rounds, at about 10 cycles apiece. Using its own MiXCR run on the multiplex PCR reads, TCRdb lists one record per CDR3 protein. This table holds some 120,000 distinct CDR3 sequences, 55% to 75% found once. Without any cell sorting, about 19-31 mg of bulk tissue yielded co-extracted RNA and DNA. Material for sequencing was liver tumor tissue from sampling region 3. Subset: tumor region T3, left-lateral pole. These TCRs come from an older woman with primary liver carcinoma and hepatitis B virus infection.

The CDR3 sequence is CAWRGVSSNQPQHF. As DNA, the CDR3 is TGTGCCTGGAGGGGGGTGAGTAGCAATCAGCCCCAGCATTTT. V is TRBV30 and J is TRBJ1-5; D is perhaps TRBD1 (5 bases). Germline V lookup: CDR1 GTSNPN, CDR2 SVGIG (reference sequence). The ends were cut back, 3 bases at V and 0 bases at J, with 9 bases in the middle. The CDR3 covers 14 residues. Full variable domain (remainder filled in from reference TRBV30 and TRBJ1-5): SQTIHQWPATLVQPVGSPLSLECTVEGTSNPNLYWYRQAAGRGLQLLFYSVGIGQISSEVPQNLSASRPQDRQFILSSKKLLLSDSGFYLCAWRGVSSNQPQHFGDGTRLSIL.

Note on this clonotype: At one end, the junction sequence differs from germline, possibly due to a read error. CDR3 region: CASSPKLAGNSGANALTF. The DNA for the CDR3 is TGTGCCAGCAGTCCCAAACTAGCGGGGAACTCTGGGGCCAACGCCCTGACTTTC. The chain couples TRBV6-6 to TRBJ2-6; 10 bases are a match to TRBD2. Germline-derived CDR1 and CDR2 are MNHNY and SVGAGI (reference sequence). This CDR3 spans 18 amino acids.

This clonotype appeared once. As the CDR3 is not closed by the conserved phenylalanine or tryptophan, this likely results from a read error. The rearrangement links TRBV4-2 to TRBJ1-5; D is ambiguous. CDR1 is LGHNA, CDR2 YNFKEQ, per germline. The CDR3 totals 15 residues. Trimming removed 1 base at V and 3 bases at J, with 10 bases between. Written as DNA, the CDR3 is TGTGCCAGCAGCCAAGCTGGAGAGGCCAATCAGCCCCAGCATTCT. Protein: CASSQAGEANQPQHS.

Points on this clonotype: No conserved phenylalanine or tryptophan ends this CDR3, so it is likely a read error. The rearrangement links TRBV29-1 to TRBJ2-1, with D perhaps TRBD2 (5 bases). Germline CDR1 is SQVTM and CDR2 is ANQGSEA. The CDR3 loop spans 14 amino acids. With 3 bases removed from V and 7 bases from J, the gap between germline ends came to 16 bases. The CDR3 region is CSVEPSGSLNEQFS. Written as DNA, the CDR3 is TGCAGCGTTGAGCCCAGTGGGAGTCTGAATGAGCAGTTCTCC.

This clonotype was recorded once. This sequence joins TRBV4-2 and TRBJ2-3, with D perhaps TRBD1 or TRBD2 (5 bases each). The length of the CDR3 is 16 residues. Germline V gene lookup returns CDR1 LGHNA and CDR2 YNFKEQ. V lost 1 base to trimming and J lost 2 bases, with 13 bases between them. The CDR3 DNA follows: TGTGCCAGCAGCCAAGGATCGGGGCAGATCACAGATACGCAGTATTTT. Translating gives CASSQGSGQITDTQYF.

This clonotype was counted at least ten times. V usage is TRBV12-3 or TRBV12-4 and J usage is TRBJ2-5; maybe TRBD2 (5 bases). V shed 3 bases and J shed 1 base, with 12 bases lying between them. The CDR3 sequence is 15 residues long. Written as DNA, the CDR3 is TGTGCCAGCAGTTTTATGGGCGGAGGCCAAGAGACCCAGTACTTC. This gives the protein CASSFMGGGQETQYF.

Note on this clonotype: The conserved phenylalanine or tryptophan is not found at the CDR3 terminus, so this likely reflects a read error. The chain employs TRBV11-2 and TRBJ2-3; D is possibly TRBD1 (5 bases). CDR1 SGHAT and CDR2 FQNNGV come from the germline V gene. This CDR3 spans 14 amino acids. Here the CDR3 reads CACSMGRPTDTQYY. The CDR3 DNA reads TGTGCCTGCAGCATGGGGCGTCCCACAGATACGCAGTATTAT.

This clonotype was observed many times. The chain uses TRBV10-3 and TRBJ1-5, with D possibly TRBD1 on 5 matching bases. This CDR3 spans 14 amino acids. V was pared by 0 bases and J by 7 bases, with 10 bases between. The germline V gene has CDR1 ENHRY and CDR2 SYGVKD. For the CDR3, the DNA is TGTGCCATCAGTGAGTCGCAGGGCCCCCAGCCCCAGCATTTT. Amino acid sequence: CAISESQGPQPQHF.

On this clonotype: A junction end diverges from the germline sequence, so it may reflect a read error. Here the CDR3 reads CGVEDLAGEYNGQFF. The CDR3 DNA reads TGCGGCGTTGAAGATTTGGCAGGTGAATACAATGGGCAGTTCTTC. This chain joins TRBV29-1 and TRBJ2-1; D is unclear. Germline V gives CDR1 SQVTM, CDR2 ANQGSEA. The CDR3 loop spans 15 amino acids.

On this clonotype: A read error may produce the germline difference seen at one junction end. The J gene is TRBJ2-7, the V gene TRBV5-1; 12 bases match TRBD2. Germline lookup yields CDR1 SGHRS and CDR2 YFSETQ. The CDR3 totals 15 residues. The CDR3, as DNA: TGCGCCCGCAGCGGGGGACTAGCGGGCTCCTACGAGCAGTACTTC. It yields the protein CARSGGLAGSYEQYF.

The chain has TRBV7-2 and TRBJ2-1; D is tentatively TRBD1 or TRBD2 (5 bases each). V was shortened by 5 bases and J by 8 bases, with 13 bases between the two germline ends. Germline loops: CDR1 SGHTA, CDR2 FQGNSA. This CDR3 region has 13 residues. CDR3: CASSRVGGHEQFF. The CDR3 nucleotides are TGTGCCAGCAGCCGCGTTGGGGGACATGAGCAGTTCTTC.

With regard to this clonotype: A read error may explain this, as a much larger clone is one base away. V usage is TRBV28 and J usage is TRBJ1-5; D remains unclear. Germline CDR1 and CDR2: MDHEN and SYDVKM. CDR3 size: 12 residues. CDR3 bases: TGTGCCAGCCATTCCCCGAATCAGCCCCAGGATTTT. Its translation is CASHSPNQPQDF.

This clonotype showed up just a few times. A single base separates this from a much larger clone, so it may be a read error. The chain joins TRBV10-3 to TRBJ1-1, with D unresolved. The V gene's germline CDR1 is ENHRY and CDR2 SYGVKD. The CDR3 is 12 amino acids. CDR3 amino acids: CTTTDLGTEAFF. CDR3 DNA: TGTACCACCACGGACCTGGGCACTGAAGCTTTCTTT.

Of note for this clonotype: The junction does not match germline at one end; this may be a read error. This rearrangement joins TRBV11-2 to TRBJ1-2; TRBD1 aligns across 7 bases. Germline V gene lookup returns CDR1 SGHAT and CDR2 FQNNGV. The CDR3 covers 11 residues. This CDR3 reads CSSGQDHGYTF. Written as DNA, the CDR3 is TGTTCCAGCGGACAGGATCATGGCTACACCTTC.